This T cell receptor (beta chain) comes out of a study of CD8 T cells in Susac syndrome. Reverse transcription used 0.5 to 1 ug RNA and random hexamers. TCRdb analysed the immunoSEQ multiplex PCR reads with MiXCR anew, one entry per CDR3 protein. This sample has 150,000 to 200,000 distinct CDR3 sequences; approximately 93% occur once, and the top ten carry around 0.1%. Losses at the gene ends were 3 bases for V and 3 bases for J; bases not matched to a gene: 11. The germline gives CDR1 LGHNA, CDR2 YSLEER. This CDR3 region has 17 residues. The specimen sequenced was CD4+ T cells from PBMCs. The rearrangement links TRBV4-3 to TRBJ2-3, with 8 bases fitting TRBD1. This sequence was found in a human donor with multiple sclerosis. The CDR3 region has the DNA TGCGCCAGCAGCCAGGGTGCAGGACAGGGTCTTACAGATACGCAGTATTTT. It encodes CASSQGAGQGLTDTQYF.